The 26 T cell receptor beta chains given below trace back to one sample, sequenced in a study of radiotherapy plus CTLA-4 blockade in lung cancer. Only in-frame clones appear in the TCRdb table, and some are missing; sequencing was by immunoSEQ multiplex PCR. The data hold about 60,000 clones, with 77% observed a single time. Here the sequenced sample was peripheral blood, taken from a patient treated with radiotherapy plus ipilimumab. The receptors were sampled from a human donor with non-small cell lung cancer who had a partial response to radiotherapy plus ipilimumab.

The chain recombines TRBV6-1 with TRBJ2-5, with TRBD2 matching over 10 bases. The CDR3 extends over 14 amino acids. Germline lookup yields CDR1 MNHNS and CDR2 SASEGT. J lost 2 bases, V lost 7 bases, and 4 bases had no gene match. The chain's CDR3 is CASNGLAEQETQYF. The CDR3 nucleotides read TGTGCCAGCAATGGACTAGCGGAGCAAGAGACCCAGTACTTC.

The J gene is TRBJ2-1, the V gene TRBV7-9; weak D call: TRBD1 (5 bases). Germline V gene sequence: CDR1 SEHNR, CDR2 FQNEAQ (reference sequence). The CDR3 contains 14 residues. Trimming shortened V by 1 base and J by 10 bases, and 14 bases separated the two germline ends. This chain's CDR3 is CASSLEGVQDEQFF. CDR3 nucleotides: TGTGCCAGCAGCTTAGAAGGGGTACAGGACGAGCAGTTCTTC.

The chain carries TRBV28 and TRBJ2-1; 16 nucleotides agree with TRBD2. CDR3 size: 17 residues. With V trimmed by 5 bases and J by 8 bases, 9 bases remained unmatched. The germline V gene encodes CDR1 MDHEN and CDR2 SYDVKM. The CDR3 DNA follows: TGTGCCAGCAGTCCCCCGGGACTAGCGGGGGGGTTGGATGAGCAGTTCTTC. Encoded protein: CASSPPGLAGGLDEQFF.

The chain is built from TRBV2 and TRBJ2-1, with TRBD2 matching over 13 bases. V lost 8 bases and J lost 5; bases outside the gene matches: 6. This CDR3 spans 15 amino acids. Germline values: CDR1 SNHLY, CDR2 FYNNEI. CDR3: CASLLAGGKNNEQFF. The DNA of the CDR3 is TGTGCCAGCTTACTAGCGGGGGGGAAGAACAATGAGCAGTTCTTC.

This chain connects TRBV25-1 to TRBJ1-6; 9 bases align to TRBD1. The ends lost 7 bases at V and 9 bases at J; junction bases unmatched: 7. Germline V gives CDR1 MGHDK, CDR2 SYGVNS. The CDR3 length is 14 residues. The CDR3, as DNA: TGTGCCAGCAAACAGGGGGCTCTGAGTTCACCCCTCCACTTT. Amino acid sequence: CASKQGALSSPLHF.

The chain uses TRBV28 and TRBJ2-5, with D unresolved. CDR3 length: 12 amino acids. V lost 2 bases and J lost 5, with 6 bases in between. The germline V gene has CDR1 MDHEN and CDR2 SYDVKM. Here the CDR3 reads CASSLQQETQYF. CDR3 coding DNA: TGTGCCAGCAGTTTACAACAGGAGACCCAGTACTTC.

The rearrangement joins TRBV19 to TRBJ2-2; perhaps TRBD2 as D (6 bases). V lost 11 bases, J lost 4 bases, and 20 bases lay in between. CDR3 length: 15 residues. Germline values: CDR1 LNHDA, CDR2 SQIVND (reference sequence). The CDR3 loop reads CAAKGDWGSTGELFF. Written as DNA, the CDR3 is TGTGCCGCGAAAGGGGACTGGGGGTCCACCGGGGAGCTGTTTTTT.

The chain is built from TRBV5-1 and TRBJ1-2, with no clear D. CDR1 SGHRS and CDR2 YFSETQ come from the germline V gene. V was shortened by 3 bases and J by 2 bases, with 11 bases between the two germline ends. This CDR3 contains 14 residues. In nucleotides, the CDR3 is TGCGCCAGCAGCTATAATACAGAGAACTATGGCTACACCTTC. This encodes CASSYNTENYGYTF.

The gene calls are TRBV28 and TRBJ1-1; the match to TRBD1 covers 9 bases. CDR1 MDHEN and CDR2 SYDVKM come from the germline V gene. J was trimmed by 4 bases and V by 4 bases; bases with no gene match: 7. The CDR3 is made up of 15 amino acids. CDR3 sequence: CASSSRTGVGTEAFF. The CDR3 DNA reads as TGTGCCAGCAGTTCCCGGACAGGGGTGGGCACTGAAGCTTTCTTT.

V and J are TRBV29-1 and TRBJ1-2; D gene ambiguous. Germline-derived CDR1 and CDR2 are SQVTM and ANQGSEA. The ends were cut back, 4 bases at V and 3 bases at J, with 12 bases in the middle. This CDR3 has 13 residues. This CDR3 is CSVADIVYYGYTF. The CDR3, as DNA: TGCAGCGTTGCAGATATCGTTTACTATGGCTACACCTTC.

The chain links TRBV15 to TRBJ1-6; D gene ambiguous. This CDR3 has 15 residues. Germline CDR1 LNHNV, CDR2 YYDKDF (reference sequence). V shed 5 bases and J shed 0 bases, with 8 bases lying between them. CDR3 in amino acids: CATSDGSSYNSPLHF. The CDR3 nucleotides read TGTGCCACCAGCGACGGGAGCTCCTATAATTCACCCCTCCACTTT.

V gene TRBV4-1 combines with J gene TRBJ2-1; 11 bases match TRBD2. Trimming cost V 0 bases and J 4 bases; bases outside gene matches: 5. The CDR3 is made up of 17 amino acids. Per germline, CDR1 MGHRA and CDR2 YSYEKL. The DNA of the CDR3 is TGCGCCAGCAGCCAAGAGGTAGCGGGGGGGACATACAATGAGCAGTTCTTC. Its protein is CASSQEVAGGTYNEQFF.

The chain employs TRBV7-9 and TRBJ1-1; 8 bases line up with TRBD1. Germline V CDR1 and CDR2: SEHNR, FQNEAQ (reference sequence). With V trimmed by 4 bases and J by 0 bases, 4 bases remained unmatched. The CDR3 has 15 residues. Here the CDR3 reads CASSSGTGLNTEAFF. The CDR3 region has the DNA TGTGCCAGCAGCTCTGGGACAGGTTTGAACACTGAAGCTTTCTTT.

This chain connects TRBV27 to TRBJ2-5; 12 nucleotides align to TRBD2. J lost 4 bases, V lost 7 bases, and 7 bases had no gene match. Germline V gene sequence: CDR1 MNHEY, CDR2 SMNVEV (reference sequence). The CDR3 covers 15 residues. Written as DNA, the CDR3 is TGTGCCAGCACTCTAGCGGGGGGGCCTGGAGAGACCCAGTACTTC. Its translation: CASTLAGGPGETQYF.

This clone was seen only a few times. The rearrangement links TRBV19 to TRBJ1-4, with D hard to call. The CDR3 totals 16 residues. V lost 4 bases to trimming and J lost 0 bases, with 12 bases between them. Germline V lookup: CDR1 LNHDA, CDR2 SQIVND (reference sequence). The CDR3 region is CASSTAHIATNEKLFF. The CDR3 DNA reads TGTGCCAGTAGTACCGCCCACATCGCAACTAATGAAAAACTGTTTTTT.

The rearrangement links TRBV2 to TRBJ2-5, with D perhaps TRBD1 (5 bases). The J call may be wrong; the DNA end is better matched by TRBJ2-7. Germline assignment: CDR1 SNHLY and CDR2 FYNNEI. The CDR3 is 13 amino acids. CDR3 sequence: CASRDRTQYEQYF. The CDR3 DNA reads TGTGCCAGCAGAGACCGGACACAATACGAGCAGTACTTC.

The chain has TRBV5-6 and TRBJ2-1, with 13 positions matching TRBD2. There are 15 residues in the CDR3. Germline CDR1 SGHDT, CDR2 YYEEEE. V was pared by 0 bases and J by 10 bases, with 4 bases of the junction left unmatched. DNA of the CDR3: TGTGCCAGCAGCTTGGGACTAGCGGGGGGTTGGGAGCAGTTCTTC. Translating gives CASSLGLAGGWEQFF.

Note on this clone: The junction shows a germline mismatch at one end, possibly a read error. At the DNA level, this CDR3 is encoded by other sequences in the same sample as well. CDR3 in amino acids: CAGAGSGIAQPQHF. In nucleotides, the CDR3 is TGTGCCGGAGCGGGTTCGGGTATCGCTCAGCCCCAGCACTTT. V gene TRBV6-6 combines with J gene TRBJ1-5; D ambiguous. In germline, CDR1 is MNHNY, CDR2 SVGAGI (reference sequence). The CDR3 has 14 residues.

The V call is TRBV7-8, the J call TRBJ1-2; TRBD1 aligns across 7 bases. There are 13 residues in the CDR3. Trimming took 5 bases from V and 7 from J; bases not matched to a gene: 7. Germline lookup yields CDR1 SGHVS and CDR2 FQNEAQ. CDR3 sequence reads: CASSPTTGFGYTF. In DNA, the CDR3 is TGTGCCAGCAGCCCCACGACAGGGTTTGGCTACACCTTC.

The chain has TRBV19 and TRBJ2-2; 10 bases align to TRBD1. Germline V gives CDR1 LNHDA, CDR2 SQIVND (reference sequence). The CDR3 has 15 amino acids. Trimming cost V 3 bases and J 5 bases; bases outside gene matches: 3. CDR3 DNA: TGTGCCAGTAGTATTCCGGGACAGGGGACCGGGGAGCTGTTTTTT. Its translation is CASSIPGQGTGELFF.

This clone was seen only a few times. The chain uses TRBV2 and TRBJ2-5; 8 nucleotides line up with TRBD2. Trimming at V came to 3 bases and at J to 5 bases, leaving 11 bases not matched to a gene. Germline-derived CDR1 and CDR2 are SNHLY and FYNNEI. The CDR3 runs to 16 residues. CDR3 in amino acids: CASSEGTRAGSETQYF. The CDR3 bases are TGTGCCAGCAGTGAGGGGACTAGGGCGGGCAGCGAGACCCAGTACTTC.

The gene calls are TRBV7-2 and TRBJ2-7; 10 bases align to TRBD2. Germline assignment: CDR1 SGHTA and CDR2 FQGNSA. The trim removed 5 bases at V and 1 base at J, leaving 5 bases unmatched. The CDR3 is 15 amino acids. The CDR3 reads CASSPLAGDSYEQYF. The DNA of the CDR3 is TGTGCCAGCAGCCCTCTAGCGGGGGATTCCTACGAGCAGTACTTC.

The genes are TRBV7-9 and TRBJ2-7; D is perhaps TRBD2 (5 bases). Trimming pared 5 bases from V and 6 bases from J, leaving 17 bases between. The V gene's germline CDR1 is SEHNR and CDR2 FQNEAQ (reference sequence). There are 14 residues in the CDR3. CDR3 coding DNA: TGTGCCAGCAGCCGTACCGGGGTATGGCCCGAGCAGTACTTC. The encoded protein is CASSRTGVWPEQYF.

V and J are TRBV5-8 and TRBJ1-6, with TRBD1 matching 7 bases. Per the germline V gene, CDR1 is SGHTS and CDR2 is YDEGEE. The V and J ends lost 4 bases and 6 bases, in that order; junction bases with no gene match: 4. The CDR3 sequence is 14 residues long. CDR3: CASSTGQPNSPLHF. The CDR3 region has the DNA TGTGCCAGCAGCACGGGACAGCCTAATTCACCCCTCCACTTT.

The chain recombines TRBV7-9 with TRBJ1-4; the D gene is possibly TRBD1 (6 bases). CDR1 is SEHNR, CDR2 FQNEAQ, per germline (reference sequence). The CDR3 loop spans 14 amino acids. Between the trimmed V and J ends, which lost 1 base and 4 bases, there was a span of 7 bases. CDR3 amino acids: CASSLGGGNEKLFF. CDR3 DNA sequence: TGTGCCAGCAGCTTAGGAGGGGGTAATGAAAAACTGTTTTTT.

The chain links TRBV4-1 to TRBJ1-2; D is uncertain. V was clipped by 1 base and J by 0 bases, with 6 bases between them. The CDR3 consists of 14 residues. Germline CDR1 MGHRA, CDR2 YSYEKL. CDR3 bases: TGCGCCAGCAGCCAAGTTGGAGCTAACTATGGCTACACCTTC. This codes for CASSQVGANYGYTF.